The 30 T cell receptor beta chains below were found in one sample sequenced in a study of neurological immune-mediated disorders (dated by TCRdb to about 2019). Library creation used 5' RACE. The sample was run on an Illumina HiSeq 2500. TCRdb handled the public reads itself, with Q25 trimming in fastp and clone calling in MiXCR, and kept productive beta chains. Merged by CDR3 protein, the rows form single entries marked with the most common genes and DNA. Here the sample has roughly 100,000 distinct CDR3 sequences; about 3.8% occur a single time. The ten biggest clones cover roughly 6% of the sample. The sample comprised PBMCs. These receptors were collected from a woman aged 18-29 years with multiple sclerosis.

This clonotype was counted at least ten times. The chain is built from TRBV6-4 and TRBJ2-1; a weak D match, TRBD2 (7 bases). Deletions cut 3 bases from V and 8 bases from J, with 17 bases between. Looked up from germline, CDR1 is MRHNA and CDR2 is SNTAGT. CDR3 length: 15 residues. The CDR3: CASSEKGGEGDEQFF. The CDR3 nucleotides are TGTGCCAGCAGTGAGAAGGGGGGGGAAGGGGATGAGCAGTTCTTC.

This clonotype was detected many times. The V and J genes are TRBV5-1 and TRBJ1-1; 7 bases line up with TRBD1. The trim removed 0 bases at V and 8 bases at J, leaving 7 bases unmatched. The CDR3 runs 14 residues. Germline CDR1 is SGHRS and CDR2 is YFSETQ. The CDR3, as DNA: TGCGCCAGCAGCTTGGCGGGGAGGGGGCAGGAAGCTTTCTTT. It encodes CASSLAGRGQEAFF. Using reference TRBV5-1 and TRBJ1-1 for the parts outside the CDR3, the full variable domain is KAGVTQTPRYLIKTRGQQVTLSCSPISGHRSVSWYQQTPGQGLQFLFEYFSETQRNKGNFPGRFSGRQFSNSRSEMNVSTLELGDSALYLCASSLAGRGQEAFFGQGTRLTVV.

This clonotype was counted at least ten times. J is TRBJ2-1 and V is TRBV20-1; D is ambiguous. Trimming pared 6 bases from V and 5 bases from J, leaving 14 bases between. CDR1 is DFQATT and CDR2 is SNEGSKA in the germline V gene (reference sequence). This CDR3 spans 13 amino acids. This CDR3 reads CSAFGGTDNEQFF. CDR3 DNA sequence: TGCAGTGCATTCGGCGGAACCGACAATGAGCAGTTCTTC.

In this sample, this clonotype turned up many times. The chain links TRBV20-1 to TRBJ2-3, with D possibly TRBD2 on 6 matching bases. The CDR3 is made up of 15 amino acids. Germline V gene data show CDR1 as DFQATT and CDR2 as SNEGSKA (reference sequence). Trimming removed 2 bases at V and 4 bases at J, with 16 bases between. The CDR3, as DNA: TGCAGTGCTAGAAGTTCGGGGGTAATCGCAGATACGCAGTATTTT. Protein sequence: CSARSSGVIADTQYF.

V and J are TRBV14 and TRBJ2-7; no clear D gene. The CDR3 length is 18 residues. Germline V gives CDR1 SGHDN, CDR2 FVKESK. V dropped 2 bases and J dropped 2 bases, with 22 bases sitting between them. CDR3 sequence: CASSQTLAETILTYEQYF. In DNA, the CDR3 is TGTGCCAGCAGCCAAACTTTGGCAGAAACTATATTGACCTACGAGCAGTACTTC.

The sample holds many counts of this clonotype. This chain connects TRBV10-2 to TRBJ1-1, with 9 nucleotides matching TRBD1. Trimming took 10 bases from V and 3 from J; bases not matched to a gene: 12. This CDR3 comprises 15 residues. In germline, CDR1 is WSHSY, CDR2 SAAADI. The CDR3 loop is CATTGGQPTDTEAFF. The CDR3, as DNA: TGCGCCACCACAGGGGGCCAACCTACGGACACTGAAGCTTTCTTT.

This clonotype was counted ten times or more. J is TRBJ2-3 and V is TRBV6-6, with 9 bases aligning to TRBD2. The CDR3 covers 15 residues. Germline CDR1 is MNHNY and CDR2 is SVGAGI (reference sequence). V was pared by 2 bases and J by 5 bases, with 5 bases of the junction left unmatched. In DNA form, the CDR3 reads TGTGCCAGCAGTTACGGCGGGGGGGCCAGAGATACGCAGTATTTT. It specifies CASSYGGGARDTQYF.

Many counts were recorded for this clonotype. The chain employs TRBV5-5 and TRBJ2-1, with D possibly called TRBD1 or TRBD2 (6 bases each). The germline gives CDR1 SGHKS, CDR2 YYEKEE (reference sequence). Trimming stripped 5 bases from V and 8 bases from J, with 17 bases between. The CDR3 is made up of 14 amino acids. DNA of the CDR3: TGTGCCAGCAGAGGGGGGCAGGTTTTTGATGAGCAGTTCTTC. Translating it yields CASRGGQVFDEQFF.

There are many counts of this clonotype. This rearrangement joins TRBV5-5 to TRBJ2-7; D gene uncertain. V was pared by 3 bases and J by 4 bases, with 14 bases between. Germline loops: CDR1 SGHKS, CDR2 YYEKEE (reference sequence). CDR3 size: 14 residues. Here the CDR3 reads CASSWTQPSYEQYF. The CDR3 region has the DNA TGTGCCAGCAGCTGGACCCAACCATCTTACGAGCAGTACTTC.

In this sample, this clonotype turned up a few times. CDR3 residues: CASRRRTGEKLFF. The DNA for the CDR3 is TGTGCCAGCAGAAGGAGGACGGGTGAAAAACTGTTTTTT. V usage is TRBV6-6 and J usage is TRBJ1-4, with D uncertain. This CDR3 has 13 residues. The germline gives CDR1 MNHNY, CDR2 SVGAGI (reference sequence). Between the trimmed V and J ends, which lost 6 bases and 7 bases, there was a span of 12 bases.

In this sample, this clonotype turned up a few times. Here the CDR3 reads CASSPPQTGGTEAFF. CDR3 in DNA: TGTGCCAGCAGCCCGCCCCAGACAGGGGGCACTGAAGCTTTCTTT. The chain carries TRBV7-2 and TRBJ1-1, with 9 nucleotides matching TRBD1. The CDR3 spans 15 residues. CDR1 is SGHTA and CDR2 is FQGNSA in the germline V gene. With 5 bases clipped from V and 4 bases from J, the junction kept 8 bases outside the gene matches.

This clonotype was picked up many times. The V gene is TRBV10-3, the J gene TRBJ2-7; D is unresolved. There are 12 residues in the CDR3. Germline lookup yields CDR1 ENHRY and CDR2 SYGVKD. Trimming left V 3 bases short and J 6 bases short, with 9 bases between. The CDR3 coding sequence is TGTGCCATCAGTGAAAGTTGGAGCGAGCAGTACTTC. The encoded protein is CAISESWSEQYF.

This clonotype was seen many times. The chain is built from TRBV3-1 and TRBJ1-1; TRBD1 might be the D (5 bases). This CDR3 has 13 residues. Germline V gene data show CDR1 as LGHDT and CDR2 as YNNKEL (reference sequence). Trimming left V 1 base short and J 7 bases short, with 10 bases between. CDR3 bases: TGTGCCAGCAGCCAAGTGGAAGGGGATGAAGCTTTCTTT. Its translation: CASSQVEGDEAFF. Supplemented by reference TRBV3-1 and TRBJ1-1, the full variable domain reads DTAVSQTPKYLVTQMGNDKSIKCEQNLGHDTMYWYKQDSKKFLKIMFSYNNKELIINETVPNRFSPKSPDKAHLNLHINSLELGDSAVYFCASSQVEGDEAFFGQGTRLTVV.

J is TRBJ2-5 and V is TRBV5-1; 10 nucleotides line up with TRBD1. Germline trimming cut 7 bases from V and 5 bases from J; bases unmatched to any gene: 11. The CDR3 runs to 15 residues. Germline V gene lookup returns CDR1 SGHRS and CDR2 YFSETQ. The CDR3 spells CASGRQGALGETQYF. The CDR3 nucleotides are TGCGCCAGCGGCCGACAGGGGGCCCTGGGTGAGACCCAGTACTTC. Full variable domain (rest looked up from reference TRBV5-1 and TRBJ2-5): KAGVTQTPRYLIKTRGQQVTLSCSPISGHRSVSWYQQTPGQGLQFLFEYFSETQRNKGNFPGRFSGRQFSNSRSEMNVSTLELGDSALYLCASGRQGALGETQYFGPGTRLLVL.

This clonotype was seen at least ten times. The chain carries TRBV24-1 and TRBJ1-5; TRBD1 matches 8 bases. Losses at the gene ends were 5 bases for V and 0 bases for J; bases not matched to a gene: 5. Germline V lookup: CDR1 KGHDR, CDR2 SFDVKD. The CDR3 has 16 amino acids. In DNA, the CDR3 is TGTGCCACCAGTGCACGGGACAGGCATAGCAATCAGCCCCAGCATTTT. It translates to CATSARDRHSNQPQHF.

This clonotype was found many times. The chain recombines TRBV25-1 with TRBJ2-3; D gene unclear. CDR1 MGHDK and CDR2 SYGVNS come from the germline V gene. There are 13 residues in the CDR3. Trimming left V 8 bases short and J 2 bases short, with 11 bases between. The CDR3 region is CASRNPITDTQYF. CDR3 DNA: TGTGCCAGCCGTAACCCTATCACAGATACGCAGTATTTT.

In this sample, this clonotype turned up many times. The rearrangement links TRBV5-5 to TRBJ1-2; D is perhaps TRBD1 (6 bases). The V end lost 3 bases, the J end lost 2 bases, and 8 bases lay between the germline ends. Per the germline V gene, CDR1 is SGHKS and CDR2 is YYEKEE (reference sequence). The CDR3 runs to 13 residues. The CDR3 here is CASSSGGNYGYTF. The CDR3 DNA follows: TGTGCCAGCAGCTCGGGGGGCAACTATGGCTACACCTTC.

This clonotype was counted ten times or more. The V call is TRBV9, the J call TRBJ1-2; D remains unclear. The germline V gene has CDR1 SGDLS and CDR2 YYNGEE. V was cut by 6 bases and J by 7 bases, with 13 bases left in between. The CDR3 is 12 amino acids. The CDR3 nucleotides read TGTGCCAGCAAGAGGGATGAGGCTGGCTACACCTTC. Translation gives CASKRDEAGYTF.

This clonotype was picked up many times. The chain couples TRBV12-3 or TRBV12-4 to TRBJ1-3, with a possible D match to TRBD1 (6 bases). Between the trimmed V and J ends, which lost 5 bases and 0 bases, there was a span of 11 bases. The CDR3 spans 15 residues. Here the CDR3 DNA reads TGTGCCAGCAGTGAAACAGGGTACTCTGGAAACACCATATATTTT. This codes for CASSETGYSGNTIYF.

The V gene is TRBV7-8, the J gene TRBJ2-3, with 7 positions matching TRBD1. The CDR3 consists of 15 residues. Germline-derived CDR1 and CDR2 are SGHVS and FQNEAQ. Trimming took 2 bases from V and 3 from J; bases not matched to a gene: 5. CDR3 sequence (DNA): TGTGCCAGCAGCTTAAACAGGGGTTCGACAGATACGCAGTATTTT. This encodes CASSLNRGSTDTQYF.

The table lists this clonotype with many counts. This chain links TRBV29-1 with TRBJ2-1; D is uncertain. Trimming took off 1 base at V and 3 bases at J, with 16 bases between the two ends. Germline lookup yields CDR1 SQVTM and CDR2 ANQGSEA. The CDR3 is made up of 16 amino acids. CDR3 in DNA: TGCAGCGTTGAAGGATTTAGTAACGCCTACTACAATGAGCAGTTCTTC. Amino acids: CSVEGFSNAYYNEQFF.

This clonotype was counted ten times or more. The V gene is TRBV20-1, the J gene TRBJ1-6, with a tentative D call TRBD1 (6 bases). Trimming took off 0 bases at V and 5 bases at J, with 11 bases between the two ends. The CDR3 length is 15 residues. The germline V gene encodes CDR1 DFQATT and CDR2 SNEGSKA (reference sequence). The DNA for the CDR3 is TGCAGTGCTAGAGACAACAGGGCCGATAATTCACCCCTCCACTTT. It specifies CSARDNRADNSPLHF.

This clonotype was seen ten or more times. This sequence joins TRBV6-2 or TRBV6-3 and TRBJ2-2, with D possibly TRBD2 on 5 matching bases. The CDR3 sequence is 15 residues long. Trimming removed 7 bases at V and 6 bases at J, with 18 bases between. Germline loops: CDR1 MNHEY, CDR2 SVGEGT. The CDR3: CASKQLSGGAGELFF. The CDR3 DNA follows: TGTGCCAGCAAACAGCTCAGCGGTGGGGCCGGGGAGCTGTTTTTT.

This clonotype was counted at least ten times. The chain couples TRBV5-1 to TRBJ2-7; 7 bases agree with TRBD2. The germline gives CDR1 SGHRS, CDR2 YFSETQ. Unmatched junction bases numbered 9, after V lost 3 bases and J lost 0 bases. This CDR3 is 16 amino acids long. The DNA for the CDR3 is TGCGCCAGCAGCTCCCCCAGGGAGGGGAGCTCCTACGAGCAGTACTTC. It is translated as CASSSPREGSSYEQYF.

This clonotype was observed at least ten times. The V and J genes are TRBV5-6 and TRBJ2-7; 10 nucleotides line up with TRBD1. This CDR3 has 15 amino acids. CDR1 and CDR2 from the germline V gene are SGHDT and YYEEEE. Unmatched junction bases numbered 3, after V lost 3 bases and J lost 0 bases. CDR3 bases: TGTGCCAGCAGCTCGACAGGGGGCCTCTCCTACGAGCAGTACTTC. Protein product: CASSSTGGLSYEQYF.

This clonotype was found many times. This sequence joins TRBV20-1 and TRBJ1-2; 9 bases fit TRBD1. Germline V lookup: CDR1 DFQATT, CDR2 SNEGSKA (reference sequence). CDR3 size: 12 residues. V lost 7 bases to trimming and J lost 8 bases; unmatched junction nucleotides: 8. The CDR3 nucleotides read TGCAGTGTCTGGAACAGGGGGCGCGGCTACACCTTC. It encodes CSVWNRGRGYTF.

This clonotype was detected many times. The chain employs TRBV12-3 or TRBV12-4 and TRBJ2-7, with a possible D match to TRBD2 (6 bases). This CDR3 has 14 amino acids. V was shortened by 2 bases and J by 3 bases, with 11 bases between the two germline ends. CDR3 DNA: TGTGCCAGCAGTTTAACCGGGAGTGGCTACGAGCAGTACTTC. This encodes CASSLTGSGYEQYF.

The rearrangement uses TRBV4-1 and TRBJ2-2; TRBD1 is a possible D gene (5 bases). CDR1 and CDR2 (germline): MGHRA, YSYEKL. The CDR3 consists of 14 residues. The ends were cut back, 6 bases at V and 4 bases at J, with 12 bases in the middle. The CDR3 nucleotides are TGCGCCAGCAGAGCAGGGTTGGGCACCGGGGAGCTGTTTTTT. Translated, it gives CASRAGLGTGELFF.

In this sample, this clonotype turned up many times. The V call is TRBV5-1, the J call TRBJ2-1, with D possibly TRBD1 on 5 matching bases. The CDR3 spans 13 residues. Trimming took off 4 bases at V and 3 bases at J, with 8 bases between the two ends. The germline gives CDR1 SGHRS, CDR2 YFSETQ. CDR3 amino acids: CASSLDIYNEQFF. In DNA form, the CDR3 reads TGCGCCAGCAGCCTGGACATCTACAATGAGCAGTTCTTC.

This clonotype was counted at least ten times. V is TRBV20-1 and J is TRBJ2-3, with a weak D call TRBD2 (6 bases). CDR1 DFQATT and CDR2 SNEGSKA come from the germline V gene (reference sequence). This CDR3 has 13 amino acids. V was shortened by 2 bases and J by 5 bases, with 11 bases between the two germline ends. The CDR3 DNA reads TGCAGTGCTAGACGACTAGTGGGAGATACGCAGTATTTT. Amino acids: CSARRLVGDTQYF.